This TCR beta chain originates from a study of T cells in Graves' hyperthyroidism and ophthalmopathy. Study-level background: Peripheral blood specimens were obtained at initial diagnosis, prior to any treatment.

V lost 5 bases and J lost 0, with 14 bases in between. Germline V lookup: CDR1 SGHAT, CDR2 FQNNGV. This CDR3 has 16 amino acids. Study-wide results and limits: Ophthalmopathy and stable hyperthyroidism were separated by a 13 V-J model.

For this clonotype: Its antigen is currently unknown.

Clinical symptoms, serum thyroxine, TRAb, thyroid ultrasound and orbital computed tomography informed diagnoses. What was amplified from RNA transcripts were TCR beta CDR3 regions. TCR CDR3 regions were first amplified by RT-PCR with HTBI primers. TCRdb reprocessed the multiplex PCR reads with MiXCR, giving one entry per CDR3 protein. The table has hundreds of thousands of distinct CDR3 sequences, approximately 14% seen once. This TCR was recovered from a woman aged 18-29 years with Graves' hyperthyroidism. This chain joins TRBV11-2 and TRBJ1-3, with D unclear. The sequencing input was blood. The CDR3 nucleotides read TGTGCCAGCAGCCCGAGGGAGGGATTCTCTGGAAACACCATATATTTT. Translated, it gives CASSPREGFSGNTIYF.